Listed below are T cell receptor beta chains from one sample, sequenced in a study of cytomegalovirus exposure and HLA in healthy donors. Assay used: immunoSEQ multiplex PCR; TCRdb lists only in-frame clones, some missing. The sample holds roughly 240,000 clones, about 80% seen once. Sequencing was performed on PBMCs. The source is a woman aged 40-49 years in good health and CMV-seropositive. Both conserved end residues are part of each CDR3. The order of the fields is CDR3 protein, CDR3 DNA, clone size, D gene, J gene, V gene. A D gene is named only where the DNA matches it firmly. Clone size appears in some rows only: once, few, many, or a class for an expanded clone.

cdr3_aa: CASSAPRPGQGGSYNEQFF
cdr3_nt: TGTGCCAGCAGCGCTCCAAGACCGGGACAGGGAGGTTCCTACAATGAGCAGTTCTTC
clone_size: NA
d_call: TRBD1
j_call: TRBJ2-1
v_call: TRBV9

cdr3_aa: CASSSGLAGSYEQYF
cdr3_nt: TGTGCCAGCAGCTCCGGACTAGCGGGGTCCTACGAGCAGTACTTC
clone_size: NA
d_call: TRBD2
j_call: TRBJ2-7
v_call: TRBV13

cdr3_aa: CATRKQGIYEQYF
cdr3_nt: TGTGCCACCAGGAAGCAGGGGATCTACGAGCAGTACTTC
clone_size: once
d_call: NA
j_call: TRBJ2-7
v_call: TRBV15

cdr3_aa: CASSLPTGRYQETQYF
cdr3_nt: TGTGCCAGCTCACTCCCGACAGGGCGCTATCAAGAGACCCAGTACTTC
clone_size: few
d_call: TRBD1
j_call: TRBJ2-5
v_call: TRBV18

cdr3_aa: CASSYYRGAVETQYF
cdr3_nt: TGTGCCAGCAGTTACTATCGGGGGGCAGTGGAGACCCAGTACTTC
clone_size: few
d_call: NA
j_call: TRBJ2-5
v_call: TRBV6-5

cdr3_aa: CAWSGTGHSEQFF
cdr3_nt: TGTGCCTGGAGTGGGACAGGCCACAGTGAGCAGTTCTTC
clone_size: few
d_call: TRBD1
j_call: TRBJ2-1
v_call: TRBV30

cdr3_aa: CASGATGGAYEQYF
cdr3_nt: TGTGCCAGCGGAGCAACGGGGGGCGCCTACGAGCAGTACTTC
clone_size: NA
d_call: NA
j_call: TRBJ2-7
v_call: TRBV7-9

cdr3_aa: CATARGETQYF
cdr3_nt: TGTGCCACAGCCAGGGGAGAGACCCAGTACTTC
clone_size: NA
d_call: NA
j_call: TRBJ2-5
v_call: TRBV19

cdr3_aa: CASSLDRWNTEAFF
cdr3_nt: TGTGCCAGCAGCTTGGACAGGTGGAACACTGAAGCTTTCTTT
clone_size: NA
d_call: TRBD1
j_call: TRBJ1-1
v_call: TRBV7-2

cdr3_aa: CASSQDQLVSDTQYF
cdr3_nt: TGCGCCAGCAGCCAAGATCAACTAGTGTCAGATACGCAGTATTTT
clone_size: few
d_call: NA
j_call: TRBJ2-3
v_call: TRBV4-3

cdr3_aa: CASSVGGSSGTQYF
cdr3_nt: TGTGCCAGCAGCGTAGGTGGGTCTAGCGGGACCCAGTACTTC
clone_size: NA
d_call: TRBD2
j_call: TRBJ2-5
v_call: TRBV9

cdr3_aa: CASSNSQGLVVNEQYF
cdr3_nt: TGTGCCAGCAGCAATTCTCAGGGCCTAGTAGTCAACGAGCAGTACTTC
clone_size: few
d_call: NA
j_call: TRBJ2-7
v_call: TRBV21-1

cdr3_aa: CASSYPGTYEQYF
cdr3_nt: TGTGCCAGCAGTTACCCGGGAACCTACGAGCAGTACTTC
clone_size: NA
d_call: NA
j_call: TRBJ2-7
v_call: TRBV6-5

cdr3_aa: CASSLTGGKGYTF
cdr3_nt: TGTGCCAGCTCATTGACAGGGGGAAAAGGCTACACCTTC
clone_size: once
d_call: TRBD1
j_call: TRBJ1-2
v_call: TRBV18

cdr3_aa: CASSLTGQGDEKLFF
cdr3_nt: TGTGCCAGCAGCCTCACCGGACAGGGGGATGAAAAACTGTTTTTT
clone_size: NA
d_call: TRBD1
j_call: TRBJ1-4
v_call: TRBV7-9

cdr3_aa: CASSLELAGHNEQFF
cdr3_nt: TGTGCCAGCAGCTTAGAACTAGCGGGGCACAATGAGCAGTTCTTC
clone_size: NA
d_call: TRBD2
j_call: TRBJ2-1
v_call: TRBV13

cdr3_aa: CASSEEELVDTQYF
cdr3_nt: TGTGCCAGCAGCGAAGAAGAGTTGGTAGATACGCAGTATTTT
clone_size: NA
d_call: NA
j_call: TRBJ2-3
v_call: TRBV9

cdr3_aa: CASSPGGNGYNEQFF
cdr3_nt: TGTGCCAGCAGCCCAGGGGGCAACGGCTACAATGAGCAGTTCTTC
clone_size: once
d_call: TRBD1
j_call: TRBJ2-1
v_call: TRBV11-3

cdr3_aa: CASLNRGGNYGYTF
cdr3_nt: TGTGCCAGCCTAAACAGGGGAGGTAACTATGGCTACACCTTC
clone_size: NA
d_call: TRBD1
j_call: TRBJ1-2
v_call: TRBV19

cdr3_aa: CASSSNTLWYGYTF
cdr3_nt: TGTGCCAGCAGTTCGAACACCCTCTGGTATGGCTACACCTTC
clone_size: NA
d_call: NA
j_call: TRBJ1-2
v_call: TRBV6-5

cdr3_aa: CASSLTSGRAFSYEQYF
cdr3_nt: TGTGCCAGCAGTTTGACTAGCGGGAGGGCCTTTTCCTACGAGCAGTACTTC
clone_size: once
d_call: TRBD2
j_call: TRBJ2-7
v_call: TRBV7-2

cdr3_aa: CAITGQGAGEGYTF
cdr3_nt: TGTGCCATCACCGGACAGGGGGCAGGAGAGGGCTACACCTTC
clone_size: NA
d_call: TRBD1
j_call: TRBJ1-2
v_call: TRBV10-3

cdr3_aa: CASRQTSGTSTDTQYF
cdr3_nt: TGTGCCAGCCGCCAGACTAGCGGAACATCCACAGATACGCAGTATTTT
clone_size: NA
d_call: TRBD2
j_call: TRBJ2-3
v_call: TRBV18

cdr3_aa: CASSPTPGLPSETQYF
cdr3_nt: TGCGCCAGCAGCCCAACCCCGGGACTCCCTTCGGAGACCCAGTACTTC
clone_size: NA
d_call: NA
j_call: TRBJ2-5
v_call: TRBV5-1

cdr3_aa: CASSLRTSYEQYF
cdr3_nt: TGTGCCAGCAGTTTACGGACTTCCTACGAGCAGTACTTC
clone_size: NA
d_call: NA
j_call: TRBJ2-7
v_call: TRBV6-6

cdr3_aa: CAISRTVNTEAFF
cdr3_nt: TGTGCCATCAGCCGGACAGTAAACACTGAAGCTTTCTTT
clone_size: once
d_call: NA
j_call: TRBJ1-1
v_call: TRBV10-3

cdr3_aa: CASSTGQYKNYGYTF
cdr3_nt: TGTGCCAGTAGTACGGGACAGTATAAGAACTATGGCTACACCTTC
clone_size: NA
d_call: TRBD1
j_call: TRBJ1-2
v_call: TRBV19

cdr3_aa: CASSFYRGRTEAFF
cdr3_nt: TGTGCCAGCAGCTTTTACAGGGGGCGAACTGAAGCTTTCTTT
clone_size: NA
d_call: TRBD1
j_call: TRBJ1-1
v_call: TRBV11-3

cdr3_aa: CASSQQGASGYTF
cdr3_nt: TGCGCCAGCAGCCAACAGGGGGCATCCGGCTACACCTTC
clone_size: NA
d_call: TRBD1
j_call: TRBJ1-2
v_call: TRBV4-3

cdr3_aa: CASSSGLGYGYTF
cdr3_nt: TGTGCCAGCAGTTCAGGTTTGGGCTATGGCTACACCTTC
clone_size: NA
d_call: NA
j_call: TRBJ1-2
v_call: TRBV6-5

cdr3_aa: CASRRTDRLYGYTF
cdr3_nt: TGTGCCAGCAGACGGACGGACAGACTCTATGGCTACACCTTC
clone_size: NA
d_call: NA
j_call: TRBJ1-2
v_call: TRBV27

cdr3_aa: CASSRTSGSYNEQFF
cdr3_nt: TGCGCCAGCAGCCGGACTAGCGGATCCTACAATGAGCAGTTCTTC
clone_size: NA
d_call: TRBD2
j_call: TRBJ2-1
v_call: TRBV5-1

cdr3_aa: CASSQDWRGGIVGTDTQYF
cdr3_nt: TGCGCCAGCAGCCAAGATTGGCGGGGGGGCATTGTGGGCACAGATACGCAGTATTTT
clone_size: NA
d_call: TRBD2
j_call: TRBJ2-3
v_call: TRBV4-1

cdr3_aa: CSVTRGSTNEKLFF
cdr3_nt: TGCAGCGTGACCCGGGGGTCTACTAATGAAAAACTGTTTTTT
clone_size: NA
d_call: NA
j_call: TRBJ1-4
v_call: TRBV29-1

cdr3_aa: CASSLMFGQGGEKLFF
cdr3_nt: TGTGCCAGCAGCTTAATGTTCGGACAGGGAGGTGAAAAACTGTTTTTT
clone_size: NA
d_call: TRBD1
j_call: TRBJ1-4
v_call: TRBV7-2

cdr3_aa: CASSPTDFSYEQYF
cdr3_nt: TGTGCCAGCTCACCGACGGACTTCTCCTACGAGCAGTACTTC
clone_size: NA
d_call: NA
j_call: TRBJ2-7
v_call: TRBV18